The 2 T cell receptor beta chains in this list originate from one sample, sequenced in a study of graft-versus-host responses after intestinal transplantation. Assay: immunoSEQ multiplex PCR; the TCRdb copy retains only in-frame clones and omits some. Of approximately 89,000 clones in the sample, around 93% are singletons; the top ten hold around 1.1%. For these receptors, no antigen is known. This specimen consisted of unstimulated CD8+ T cells sorted from spleen or lymph node cells, obtained before transplant. These TCRs come from a human donor who was the organ donor for an intestinal transplant.

The chain couples TRBV9 to TRBJ1-2; D gene ambiguous. The V and J ends lost 3 bases and 0 bases respectively, with 18 bases between them. The CDR3 length is 17 residues. CDR1 SGDLS and CDR2 YYNGEE come from the germline V gene. CDR3 DNA sequence: TGTGCCAGCAGCGCCGGAGGAATGCGAAAAGCTAACTATGGCTACACCTTC. Residues: CASSAGGMRKANYGYTF.

The V gene is TRBV2, the J gene TRBJ1-3; 7 bases map to TRBD1. The ends lost 6 bases at V and 4 bases at J; junction bases unmatched: 9. Germline V gene lookup returns CDR1 SNHLY and CDR2 FYNNEI. The CDR3 runs 15 residues. In DNA form, the CDR3 reads TGTGCCAGCAGGGGGGACAGCTGGGAAGGAAACACCATATATTTT. Amino acid sequence: CASRGDSWEGNTIYF.